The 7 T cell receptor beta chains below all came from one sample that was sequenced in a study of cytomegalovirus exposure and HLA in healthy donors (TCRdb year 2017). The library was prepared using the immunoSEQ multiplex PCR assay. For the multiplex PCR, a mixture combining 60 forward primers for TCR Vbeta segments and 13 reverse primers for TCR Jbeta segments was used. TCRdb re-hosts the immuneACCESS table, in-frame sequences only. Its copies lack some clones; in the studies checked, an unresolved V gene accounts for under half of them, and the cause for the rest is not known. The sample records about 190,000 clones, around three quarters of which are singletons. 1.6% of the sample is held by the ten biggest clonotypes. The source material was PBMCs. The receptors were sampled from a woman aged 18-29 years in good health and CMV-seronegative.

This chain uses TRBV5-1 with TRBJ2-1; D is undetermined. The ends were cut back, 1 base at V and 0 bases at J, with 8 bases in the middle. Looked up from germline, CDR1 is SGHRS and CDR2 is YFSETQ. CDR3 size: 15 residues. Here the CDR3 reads CASSLTTISYNEQFF. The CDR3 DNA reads TGCGCCAGCAGCTTGACAACAATCTCCTACAATGAGCAGTTCTTC.

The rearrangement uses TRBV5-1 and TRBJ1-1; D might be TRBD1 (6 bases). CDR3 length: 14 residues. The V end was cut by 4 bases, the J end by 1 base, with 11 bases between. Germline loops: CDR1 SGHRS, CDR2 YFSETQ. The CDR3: CASSPGQQNTEAFF. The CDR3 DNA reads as TGCGCCAGCAGCCCCGGACAGCAGAACACTGAAGCTTTCTTT.

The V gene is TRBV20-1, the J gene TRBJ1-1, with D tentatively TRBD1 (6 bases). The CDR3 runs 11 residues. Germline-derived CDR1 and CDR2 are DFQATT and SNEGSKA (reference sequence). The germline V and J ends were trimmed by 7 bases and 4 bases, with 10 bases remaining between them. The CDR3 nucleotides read TGCAGTGTTGGGGGGGCCACTGAAGCTTTCTTT. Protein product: CSVGGATEAFF.

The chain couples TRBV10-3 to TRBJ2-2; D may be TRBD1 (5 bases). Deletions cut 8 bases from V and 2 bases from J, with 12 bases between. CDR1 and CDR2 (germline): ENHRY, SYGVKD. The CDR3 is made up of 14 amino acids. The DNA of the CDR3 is TGTGCCATCGGGGCGGATCCAAACACCGGGGAGCTGTTTTTT. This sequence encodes CAIGADPNTGELFF.

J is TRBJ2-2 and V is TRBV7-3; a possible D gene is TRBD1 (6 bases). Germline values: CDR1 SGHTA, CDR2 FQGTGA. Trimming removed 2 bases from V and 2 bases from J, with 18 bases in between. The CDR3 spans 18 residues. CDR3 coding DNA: TGTGCCAGCAGCTTATCTTTCAACAGGGAGACAAACACCGGGGAGCTGTTTTTT. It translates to CASSLSFNRETNTGELFF.

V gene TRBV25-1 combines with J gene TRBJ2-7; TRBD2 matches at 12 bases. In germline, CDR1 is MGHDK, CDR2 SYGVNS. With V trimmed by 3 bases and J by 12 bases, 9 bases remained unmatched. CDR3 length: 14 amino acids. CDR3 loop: CASSDPTSGSVRYF. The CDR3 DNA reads TGTGCCAGCAGTGACCCGACTAGCGGGAGCGTTAGGTACTTC.

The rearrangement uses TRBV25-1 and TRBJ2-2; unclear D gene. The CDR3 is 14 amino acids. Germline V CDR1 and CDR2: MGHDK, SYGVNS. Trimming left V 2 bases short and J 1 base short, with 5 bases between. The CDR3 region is CASSELRNTGELFF. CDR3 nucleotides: TGTGCCAGCAGTGAACTCCGGAACACCGGGGAGCTGTTTTTT.